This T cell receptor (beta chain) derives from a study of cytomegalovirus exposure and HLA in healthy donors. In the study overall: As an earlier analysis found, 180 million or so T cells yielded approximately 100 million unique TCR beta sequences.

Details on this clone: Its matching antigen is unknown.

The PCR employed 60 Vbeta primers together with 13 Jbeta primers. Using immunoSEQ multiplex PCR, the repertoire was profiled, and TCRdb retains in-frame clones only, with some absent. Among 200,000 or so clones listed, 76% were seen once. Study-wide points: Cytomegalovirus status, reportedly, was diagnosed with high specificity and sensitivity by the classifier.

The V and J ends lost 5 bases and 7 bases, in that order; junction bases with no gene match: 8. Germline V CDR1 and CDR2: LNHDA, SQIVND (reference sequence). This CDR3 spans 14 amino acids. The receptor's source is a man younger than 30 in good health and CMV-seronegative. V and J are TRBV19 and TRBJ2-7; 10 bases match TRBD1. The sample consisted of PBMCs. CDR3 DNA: TGTGCCAGTAGTGCGGGACAGGGGTTAAGGGAGCAGTACTTC. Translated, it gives CASSAGQGLREQYF. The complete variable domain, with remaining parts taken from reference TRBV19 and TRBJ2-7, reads DGGITQSPKYLFRKEGQNVTLSCEQNLNHDAMYWYRQDPGQGLRLIYYSQIVNDFQKGDIAEGYSVSREKKESFPLTVTSAQKNPTAFYLCASSAGQGLREQYFGPGTRLTVT.